Listed below are T cell receptor beta chains from one sample, sequenced in a study of beta chain features in type 1 diabetes. The data were produced by immunoSEQ multiplex PCR, yet TCRdb's version contains in-frame clones alone and is incomplete. The data show approximately 250,000 clones, more than 9% seen once. Sequencing input: naive CD4+ T cells from blood. The receptors here all came from a woman between 18 and 29 years old in good health. Each CDR3 is given without its conserved first and last residue.

j_call	v_call	cdr3_length	cdr3_aa
TRBJ1-3	TRBV5-1	13	ASSLVSSSGNTIY
TRBJ2-7	TRBV6-1	9	ASRDSYEQY
TRBJ1-3	TRBV9	15	ASSVEGVGSSGNTIY
TRBJ1-2	TRBV2	9	ASSDSYGYT
TRBJ2-1	TRBV5-1	11	ASSSSPQNEQF
TRBJ2-1	TRBV5-1	11	ASSWGLANEQF
TRBJ2-7	TRBV9	13	ASSGLAGVTYEQY
TRBJ1-2	TRBV25-1	10	ASRQDNYGYT
TRBJ2-1	TRBV11-2	12	ASSLETGNNEQF
TRBJ1-4	TRBV7-9	13	ASSRREGANEKLF
TRBJ1-1	TRBV25-1	16	ASSRFTGTGAGGTEAF
TRBJ2-1	TRBV19	11	ASSPDYYNEQF
TRBJ1-1	TRBV10-3	11	AISGQPNTEAF
TRBJ2-7	TRBV25-1	13	ASSPGQEFSYEQY
TRBJ2-7	TRBV14	11	ASSQGLAYEQY
TRBJ2-5	TRBV5-1	14	ASSIRLAGVQETQY
TRBJ1-2	TRBV25-1	9	ASSENAGYT
TRBJ2-7	TRBV5-1	11	ASSLDGNYEQY
TRBJ1-5	TRBV28	13	ASSLQGADNQPQH
TRBJ2-4	TRBV9	16	ASSVGLTRTSPPNIQY
TRBJ1-2	TRBV7-9	15	ASSSTEGRGANYGYT
TRBJ1-2	TRBV11-2	11	ASSSDRFYGYT
TRBJ1-2	TRBV5-1	13	ASSLVGTSNYGYT
TRBJ2-7	TRBV4-1	12	ASSQAPPSAVMY
TRBJ2-3	TRBV5-6	9	ASSLAGSQY
TRBJ2-3	TRBV5-1	13	ASSVATSGRDTQY
TRBJ2-5	TRBV18	16	ASSPPIGLAGAEETQY
TRBJ2-2	TRBV10-3	16	AISESTGLAANTGELF
TRBJ2-6	TRBV10-2	14	ASRMGGGAGANVLT
TRBJ2-1	TRBV14	11	ASSQDLIHEQF
TRBJ1-6	TRBV21-1	15	ASRNGSGTEGGSPLH
TRBJ2-2	TRBV5-1	12	ASTIGGSPGELF
TRBJ1-2	TRBV7-2	12	ASSGEVWNYGYT
TRBJ2-5	TRBV5-1	14	ASSLGGTGGEETQY
TRBJ1-5	TRBV5-6	12	ASSKGQGMEPQH
TRBJ2-6	TRBV30	13	AWSPGGAGANVLT
TRBJ2-1	TRBV7-2	14	ASSLVSGRRGNEQF
TRBJ1-2	TRBV2	12	ASSFPTSGDGYT
TRBJ1-5	TRBV10-3	13	AISEGLMGNQPQH
TRBJ1-3	TRBV5-1	13	ASSLSGTKGNTIY
TRBJ1-1	TRBV28	12	ASSTDGGGTEAF
TRBJ1-1	TRBV18	13	ASSPSTGPNTEAF
TRBJ2-7	TRBV2	10	ASSLRSYEQY